The clone carrying this T cell receptor (beta chain) was detected only a few times. Its target is unknown. The source of the sample is a study of cytomegalovirus exposure and HLA in healthy donors. Whole-study findings and limits: Researchers reported from a later analysis that most CMV-associated TCR beta chains appeared HLA-restricted.

PCR was performed using 60 Vbeta and 13 Jbeta primers. TCRdb keeps only in-frame clones here, not all; method: immunoSEQ multiplex PCR. The table lists tens of thousands of clones, approximately 7.1% of them singletons. V lost 0 bases and J lost 5, with 10 bases in between. Germline V CDR1 and CDR2: SGHDN, FVKESK. The CDR3 spans 14 residues. The clonotype originates from a man aged 50 to 59 in good health and CMV-seronegative. V usage is TRBV14 and J usage is TRBJ1-1; no reliable D call. The material sequenced was PBMCs. For the CDR3, the DNA is TGTGCCAGCAGCCAAGAAGGCAGGTGGACTGAAGCTTTCTTT. The encoded protein is CASSQEGRWTEAFF.